This TCR beta chain derives from a study of shared clonotypes between healthy human individuals. Study information: For every donor, three CD4 naive, three CD4 memory, two CD8 naive and one CD8 memory plates were used.

Clones were read by immunoSEQ multiplex PCR, and TCRdb kept only the in-frame ones, dropping some. This sample yields approximately 2,000,000 clones, of which roughly 90% are seen a single time; 0.37% belongs to the top ten. Memory CD4+ cells were the fraction left after CD45RA+ naive selection. The receptor was isolated from a young man in good health. Some clones in this sample may be carry-over from other donors' samples. Sequenced: naive CD4+ T cells from PBMCs. This sample's subset: CD45RA+ positively selected.

This chain's CDR3 is CASSYSPGQRTDTQYF. CDR3 in DNA: TGTGCCAGCAGTTACTCACCGGGACAGCGCACAGATACGCAGTATTTT. The genes are TRBV6-5 and TRBJ2-3; 7 nucleotides align to TRBD1. Germline V gene lookup returns CDR1 MNHEY and CDR2 SVGAGI. V was pared by 0 bases and J by 1 base, with 4 bases of the junction left unmatched. The CDR3 loop spans 16 amino acids.